This T cell receptor (beta chain) was identified during a study of T cell clones after liver transplantation. Overall study context: Draws occurred before transplant, before withdrawal, and after complete or failed withdrawal.

Germline CDR1 GTSNPN, CDR2 SVGIG (reference sequence). The CDR3 length is 14 residues. The V end lost 2 bases, the J end lost 10 bases, and 20 bases lay between the germline ends. Whole-study findings and limits: A larger donor-reactive than third-party decline suggested partial antigen-specific deletion.

Turning to this clone: Its antigen is undetermined.

The protocol was immunoSEQ multiplex PCR, while the TCRdb copy is restricted to in-frame clones and leaves out a portion. The sample carries some 40,000 clones, about 86% recorded once. The TCR comes from a human patient who received a liver transplant. Some T cells here may be from the graft donor. Source: CD4+ T cells from blood, taken 24 months after liver transplant. V gene TRBV30 combines with J gene TRBJ1-1, with no clear D. CDR3: CAWSTRHGSSGAFF. CDR3 nucleotides: TGTGCCTGGAGTACTAGACACGGTTCTTCAGGAGCTTTCTTT.